The 6 T cell receptor beta chains below all came from one sample that was sequenced in a study of spatial heterogeneity in lung cancer (dated 2019 in TCRdb). Taken with the paper, the label for time point translates to: sample taken at primary tumor resection. TCR sequencing used whole RNA extracted from tumor and nontumor lung tissue, or from cryopreserved PBMC samples, without cell sorting. Receptor amplification or capture employed 5' RACE. Sequencing relied on a NextSeq 500. Using fastp at Q25 and MiXCR, TCRdb reprocessed the public reads and kept productive beta chains. Here each entry gathers all rows of one CDR3 protein and keeps the most common genes and DNA. Here the sample has some 83,000 distinct CDR3 sequences; approximately 18% occur a single time. The top ten clones comprise 6.2% of the sample. The input for sequencing was PBMCs, taken at surgery. The receptors were gathered from a male donor with early-stage non-small cell lung cancer.

This clonotype has only one observation. V usage is TRBV7-9 and J usage is TRBJ2-3; D perhaps matches TRBD1 (6 bases). CDR1 SEHNR and CDR2 FQNEAQ come from the germline V gene (reference sequence). Trimming pared 1 base from V and 6 bases from J, leaving 14 bases between. This CDR3 contains 15 residues. The CDR3 is CASSLVQGQMDTQYF. CDR3 sequence (DNA): TGTGCCAGCAGCTTAGTACAGGGACAAATGGATACGCAGTATTTT.

This chain links TRBV5-1 with TRBJ2-5; D possibly corresponds to TRBD1 (5 bases). V lost 0 bases and J 5 bases, leaving 14 bases between the germline ends. The CDR3 is 15 amino acids. Germline CDR1 and CDR2: SGHRS and YFSETQ. CDR3 sequence reads: CASSLDRSTTETQYF. The CDR3 DNA sequence: TGCGCCAGCAGCTTGGACAGGTCTACAACGGAGACCCAGTACTTC.

CDR3: CSASSARGTSYEQYF. The CDR3 DNA reads TGCAGTGCTAGTTCGGCGCGGGGGACCTCCTACGAGCAGTACTTC. The chain recombines TRBV20-1 with TRBJ2-7, with 7 bases lining up with TRBD2. Germline-derived CDR1 and CDR2 are DFQATT and SNEGSKA (reference sequence). V shed 3 bases and J 0 bases; nucleotides not matched to a gene: 8. The CDR3 extends over 15 amino acids.

This clonotype occurred many times. The chain combines TRBV11-2 with TRBJ2-3; D is unresolved. Germline V lookup: CDR1 SGHAT, CDR2 FQNNGV. The ends were cut back, 1 base at V and 9 bases at J, with 11 bases in the middle. The CDR3 has 13 amino acids. CDR3 in amino acids: CASSLGVSETQYF. The CDR3 nucleotides are TGTGCCAGCAGCTTAGGGGTCTCGGAGACGCAGTATTTT.

This chain uses TRBV7-2 with TRBJ2-1, with 7 bases identical to TRBD1. CDR1 SGHTA and CDR2 FQGNSA come from the germline V gene. The CDR3 loop spans 12 amino acids. The V gene end was trimmed by 5 bases and the J gene end by 7 bases; junction bases not matched to a gene: 2. The CDR3 DNA reads as TGTGCCAGCAGCGAACAGGGGAATGAGCAGTTCTTC. This sequence encodes CASSEQGNEQFF.

This sequence joins TRBV27 and TRBJ2-4; possible D gene TRBD1, 6 bases. The CDR3 covers 17 residues. CDR1 is MNHEY and CDR2 is SMNVEV in the germline V gene (reference sequence). Between the trimmed V and J ends, which lost 4 bases and 0 bases, there was a span of 16 bases. For the CDR3, the DNA is TGTGCCAGCAGTTGGTCGACAGGTGCCCTAGCCAAAAACATTCAGTACTTC. It is translated as CASSWSTGALAKNIQYF.